The source of this TCR beta chain is a study of cytomegalovirus exposure and HLA in healthy donors. Study details: In an earlier analysis, 95 million to 140 million unique TCR beta sequences were found from 150 million to 200 million T cells. Points from the study as a whole: Later analysis associated a missense DCLRE1C variant with TCR beta V- and J-gene trimming.

The study ran its PCR with 60 Vbeta and 13 Jbeta primers. Clones were sequenced by immunoSEQ multiplex PCR, and TCRdb holds only the in-frame ones, with some missing. Seen here are 75,000 to 100,000 clones, approximately 72% observed once, and the top ten hold approximately 11%. In the case of this clone: Its antigen remains unknown.

The CDR3 has 13 amino acids. Germline V lookup: CDR1 GTSNPN, CDR2 SVGIG (reference sequence). The gene calls are TRBV30 and TRBJ1-6; 8 bases are a match to TRBD1. Sequencing used PBMCs. This clonotype originated in a man between 18 and 29 years old in good health and CMV-seropositive. The CDR3, as DNA: TGTGCTTACCAGGGGGCGGATAATTCACCCCTCCACTTT. It encodes CAYQGADNSPLHF.